The clone carrying this T cell receptor (beta chain) occurred a few times. Between the trimmed V and J ends, which lost 6 bases and 2 bases, there was a span of 17 bases. The CDR3 runs to 15 residues. MiXCR, run by TCRdb on the 5' RACE reads, gives a single entry per CDR3 protein. The sample has roughly 770,000 distinct CDR3 sequences; roughly 18% are singletons. The record originates from a study of identical twins. Another study also made use of these data, one on T cells expressing NK-cell markers.

The rearrangement links TRBV12-3 or TRBV12-4 to TRBJ2-7; the D gene is possibly TRBD1 (5 bases). The clonotype originates from a young woman in good health. The sample taken for sequencing was PBMCs. CDR3 protein: CASSLQGVGTYEQYF. CDR3 in DNA: TGTGCCAGCAGCCTCCAGGGTGTGGGAACCTACGAGCAGTACTTC.